Sequencing of this TCR beta chain was carried out in a study of response to subunit inactivated influenza vaccine. The study, taken as a whole, reports: With each seasonal influenza vaccination, the authors suggested, few new T cells are recruited.

A note on this clonotype: The target antigen is unknown.

TCRdb re-analysed the RT-PCR reads in MiXCR, keeping a single row per CDR3 protein. The sample contains some 800,000 distinct CDR3 sequences, 20% to 25% of which appear only once. The CDR3 length is 19 residues. V lost 3 bases to trimming and J lost 0 bases; unmatched junction nucleotides: 16. Per the germline V gene, CDR1 is SGDLS and CDR2 is YYNGEE. The rearrangement links TRBV9 to TRBJ1-1, with 8 bases fitting TRBD1. This TCR was recovered from a man aged 45-65 years who received an inactivated influenza vaccine. The material was PBMCs from blood, obtained 5 days after vaccination. CDR3 DNA sequence: TGTGCCAGCAGCGGAGGCAGGGGGCCCATCTCATTGATGAACACTGAAGCTTTCTTT. Translated: CASSGGRGPISLMNTEAFF.